Sequencing of this T cell receptor (beta chain) was carried out in a study of blood T cell repertoires in COVID-19. Study summary: Acute and convalescent COVID-19 samples came from the United States, Italy and Spain. Sources were T cells, B-cell-depleted T cells, or PBMCs; the material itself was cDNA or gDNA.

Enrolled through a virtual design, the participants were between roughly 18 and 95 years of age and came from fewer than 30 US areas. Researchers sorted participants into cohorts using their self-reported clinical history. Clones were read by immunoSEQ multiplex PCR, and TCRdb kept only the in-frame ones, dropping some. The repertoire holds roughly 250,000 clones, with approximately 90% as singletons. CDR1 and CDR2 (germline): SGHDT, YYEEEE. The CDR3 runs 12 residues. V was shortened by 2 bases and J by 8 bases, with 10 bases between the two germline ends. The chain employs TRBV5-6 and TRBJ1-2; maybe TRBD1 (6 bases). The TCR was taken from a woman in her 30s with acute COVID-19. What was sequenced was PBMCs or T cells enriched from blood (not recorded which). DNA of the CDR3: TGTGCCAGCAGCTTAACAGGGCTCGGCTACACCTTC. Amino acids: CASSLTGLGYTF.